Presented here are 3 T cell receptor beta chains from one specimen sequenced in a study of blood T cells in healthy people across ages. The second PCR ran roughly 6 to 11 cycles with a sample-barcoded 5' primer and J-beta primers. TCRdb re-called the 5' RACE reads through MiXCR, storing one row per CDR3 protein. The table lists 380,000 or so distinct CDR3 sequences, about 55% of them singletons. The sample taken for sequencing was blood. All receptors come from a man in his sixties in good health.

The chain recombines TRBV5-1 with TRBJ1-6; 9 bases fit TRBD1. The J segment lost 5 bases and the V segment lost 3 bases, leaving 3 bases of the junction unmatched. The germline V gene encodes CDR1 SGHRS and CDR2 YFSETQ. The CDR3 runs 15 residues. This chain's CDR3 is CASSSRTGDNSPLHF. The CDR3 region has the DNA TGCGCCAGCAGCTCCAGGACAGGGGATAATTCACCCCTCCACTTT.

This chain uses TRBV10-3 with TRBJ1-6; possible D gene TRBD1, 5 bases. The CDR3 totals 17 residues. V was cut by 0 bases and J by 6 bases, with 15 bases left in between. Germline CDR1 and CDR2: ENHRY and SYGVKD. The CDR3 region has the DNA TGTGCCATCAGTGAGTCCATAGGGGAAAGGCTTAATTCACCCCTCCACTTT. It yields the protein CAISESIGERLNSPLHF.

V gene TRBV10-2 combines with J gene TRBJ1-1; D is ambiguous. Germline CDR1 is WSHSY and CDR2 is SAAADI. The CDR3 covers 13 residues. The ends were cut back, 4 bases at V and 2 bases at J, with 8 bases in the middle. CDR3 sequence: CASSAQRNTEAFF. Written as DNA, the CDR3 is TGCGCCAGCAGTGCACAAAGAAACACTGAAGCTTTCTTT.